This TCR beta chain was sequenced for a study of blood T cell repertoires in COVID-19 (dated by TCRdb to between 2020 and 2021). For context, the study as a whole: Collaborator samples came from the United States, Italy and Spain and covered acute and convalescent phases of COVID-19. The repertoires were made available in a free public database intended to serve as a resource for research on the immune response to SARS-CoV-2. Deeply sampled blood TCRbeta repertoires from subjects exposed to, actively infected with, or recovered from COVID-19 were included in the dataset. Sample metadata almost always included a de-identified subject ID, COVID-19 status, age in years and sex. The samples were drawn from two sources: the first 160 participants of the ongoing ImmuneRACE study, and some 1,300 subjects contributed by 6 global collaborators. Where available, HLA class I and class II types were taken from metadata supplied by the sample provider and were not determined by assay-based typing. The material from the prospective study consisted of cDNA or gDNA derived from T cells, B-cell-depleted T cells, or PBMCs. General conclusions and limits of the study: The quantity of clinical and demographic metadata differed by source and by participant and was supplied without curation.

Including cysteine and phenylalanine, the CDR3 has 15 amino acids. Only the CDR3 DNA stays, 45 bases, in frame from base 1. V loses 3 bases at its end and J loses 7 bases; junction bases beyond the gene matches: 6. CDR1 and CDR2 (SGHNT, YYREEE) derive from the germline V gene (reference sequence). Whole blood was collected in K2EDTA tubes by collaborating institutions according to the institutions' own protocols. For TCRbeta analysis, collaborators shipped samples in one of three forms: frozen whole blood, isolated PBMCs, or DNA extracted from either of those sample types. TCRbeta CDR3 regions were amplified from genomic DNA by means of the immunoSEQ Assay, a bias-controlled multiplex PCR. The study's own analysis went as follows. Nucleated cell counts per sample were estimated from amplification of reference gene primers within the assay. Sequence reads were collapsed and filtered to measure the absolute abundance of every unique TCRbeta CDR3 rearrangement. For each sample, productive Simpson clonality was calculated as the square root of Simpson's diversity index across productive rearrangements. Sourced from immuneACCESS, this table was stored by TCRdb with only in-frame sequences that have V and J called. A share of the clones is absent; for the studies checked, an unresolved V gene accounts for under half, and the remainder has no known explanation. V and J calls and clone size are as listed in that table; D and trimming were resolved from the DNA. For this sample the table gives 50,000 to 85,000 clones, of which 82% were detected only once. Of the sample, around 6.3% is held by the ten largest clones.

In regard to this clone: Its antigen is currently not known. Per-nucleotide qualities are absent, and no much larger clonotype sits a single base away.

The receptor was derived from a man in his 60s with acute or convalescent COVID-19. The sequence is built from TRBV5-4 and TRBJ2-7; the central 14 bases match TRBD2. The source material was peripheral blood. The CDR3 sequence is CASSSGLAGGYEQYF. The nucleotide sequence is TGTGCCAGCAGCTCTGGACTAGCGGGGGGCTATGAGCAGTACTTC.